One sample yielded the 25 T cell receptor beta chains listed below, sequenced in a study of blood T cells in healthy people across ages. Next came a second PCR, run for about 7 to 12 cycles, which used a sample-barcoded 5' primer along with a J-beta primer mix. MiXCR, run by TCRdb on the 5' RACE reads, gives a single entry per CDR3 protein. Of about a million distinct CDR3 sequences listed, roughly two fifths are singletons. Sequenced input: blood. The receptors were gathered from a man aged 18 to 30 in good health.

This sequence joins TRBV12-3 or TRBV12-4 and TRBJ1-1; D is unresolved. V shed 7 bases and J shed 1 base, with 10 bases lying between them. This CDR3 has 13 amino acids. The CDR3 coding sequence is TGTGCCAGCAAAACCGGCCCGAACACTGAAGCTTTCTTT. Its translation is CASKTGPNTEAFF.

This sequence joins TRBV4-3 and TRBJ2-5; TRBD2 aligns across 8 bases. Trimming took 4 bases from V and 11 from J; bases not matched to a gene: 15. Per germline, CDR1 LGHNA and CDR2 YSLEER. The CDR3 runs to 15 residues. The chain's CDR3 is CASSPMERGRNEQYF. CDR3 bases: TGCGCCAGCAGCCCCATGGAGCGGGGGCGGAATGAGCAGTACTTC.

This clonotype was recorded many times. CDR3 residues: CASSPTSGGHNEQFF. DNA for the CDR3: TGTGCCAGCAGCCCCACTAGCGGGGGGCACAATGAGCAGTTCTTC. V gene TRBV12-3 or TRBV12-4 combines with J gene TRBJ2-1, with 12 nucleotides matching TRBD2. There are 15 residues in the CDR3. V shed 6 bases and J 5 bases; nucleotides not matched to a gene: 5.

In its sample, this clonotype was seen a few times. The V call is TRBV5-1, the J call TRBJ2-1; D is uncertain. This CDR3 spans 14 amino acids. Per germline, CDR1 SGHRS and CDR2 YFSETQ. With 4 bases removed from V and 8 bases from J, the gap between germline ends came to 16 bases. DNA of the CDR3: TGCGCCAGCAGCGTGCTTTATTCGGGCGATGAGCAGTTCTTC. Amino acid sequence: CASSVLYSGDEQFF.

V and J are TRBV20-1 and TRBJ2-3; D is possibly TRBD1 (5 bases). Germline V gene data show CDR1 as DFQATT and CDR2 as SNEGSKA (reference sequence). The CDR3 contains 11 residues. V was cut by 2 bases and J by 6 bases, with 6 bases left in between. In nucleotides, the CDR3 is TGCAGTGCTAGACGACAGGATACGCAGTATTTT. As protein: CSARRQDTQYF.

The chain employs TRBV20-1 and TRBJ2-5, with 8 bases identical to TRBD1. Germline V gene sequence: CDR1 DFQATT, CDR2 SNEGSKA (reference sequence). CDR3 length: 16 residues. V lost 4 bases and J lost 1; bases outside the gene matches: 11. This chain's CDR3 is CSANNPGTGPQETQYF. The CDR3 DNA follows: TGCAGTGCTAATAATCCCGGGACAGGCCCCCAAGAGACCCAGTACTTC.

V usage is TRBV6-5 and J usage is TRBJ2-7; TRBD2 matches at 8 bases. CDR3 length equals 16 residues. V lost 6 bases, J lost 2 bases, and 12 bases stayed unmatched. CDR1 MNHEY and CDR2 SVGAGI come from the germline V gene. CDR3: CASRASGLAVAYEQYF. The CDR3 nucleotides are TGTGCCAGCAGAGCCTCCGGACTAGCCGTAGCCTACGAGCAGTACTTC.

The table lists this clonotype with a few counts. This chain connects TRBV12-3 or TRBV12-4 to TRBJ2-1; TRBD1 matches 11 bases. V dropped 1 base and J dropped 9; count of bases not matched to a gene: 2. The CDR3 has 14 amino acids. The chain's CDR3 is CASSLGGTGGEQFF. In nucleotides, the CDR3 is TGTGCCAGCAGTTTAGGAGGGACAGGGGGTGAGCAGTTCTTC.

This clonotype has a handful of counts. The V call is TRBV9, the J call TRBJ2-3; maybe TRBD2 (7 bases). Germline V CDR1 and CDR2: SGDLS, YYNGEE. The CDR3 runs to 15 residues. The V and J ends lost 0 bases and 5 bases respectively, with 13 bases between them. The CDR3 DNA reads as TGTGCCAGCAGCGTAGAGGGGGGGGCCTTAGATACGCAGTATTTT. Encoded protein: CASSVEGGALDTQYF.

The chain couples TRBV2 to TRBJ2-3, with D perhaps matching TRBD1 (6 bases). The CDR3 length is 14 residues. Germline CDR1 is SNHLY and CDR2 is FYNNEI. The germline V and J ends were trimmed by 5 bases and 2 bases, with 11 bases remaining between them. CDR3 residues: CASSHRVATDTQYF. Written as DNA, the CDR3 is TGTGCCAGCAGTCACAGGGTGGCCACAGATACGCAGTATTTT. Using reference TRBV2 and TRBJ2-3 for the parts outside the CDR3, the full variable domain is EPEVTQTPSHQVTQMGQEVILRCVPISNHLYFYWYRQILGQKVEFLVSFYNNEISEKSEIFDDQFSVERPDGSNFTLKIRSTKLEDSAMYFCASSHRVATDTQYFGPGTRLTVL.

The chain employs TRBV6-2 or TRBV6-3 and TRBJ2-3; D might be TRBD1 or TRBD2, each matching 5 bases. The CDR3 runs 14 residues. Germline V lookup: CDR1 MNHEY, CDR2 SVGEGT. Trimming took off 7 bases at V and 0 bases at J, with 11 bases between the two ends. DNA of the CDR3: TGTGCCAGCACGGGGCGCAGCAGCACAGATACGCAGTATTTT. This encodes CASTGRSSTDTQYF.

This clonotype has a single count. This chain uses TRBV28 with TRBJ1-1; a weak D match, TRBD1 (5 bases). Germline assignment: CDR1 MDHEN and CDR2 SYDVKM. CDR3 length equals 16 residues. V lost 5 bases to trimming and J lost 1 base, with 17 bases between them. The chain's CDR3 is CASSAGPGTGNTEAFF. Written as DNA, the CDR3 is TGTGCCAGCAGTGCGGGCCCTGGGACGGGGAACACTGAAGCTTTCTTT.

Remarks on this clonotype: A single base separates this from a much larger clone, so it may be a read error. This chain joins TRBV7-2 and TRBJ2-1, with D maybe TRBD1 (6 bases). The CDR3 has 13 amino acids. Germline V CDR1 and CDR2: SGHTA, FQGNSA. CDR3 nucleotide sequence: TGTGCCGGCAGCTTTTCAGGGGTGCGTGAGCAGTTCTTC. The encoded protein is CAGSFSGVREQFF.

This clonotype was observed many times. This chain joins TRBV20-1 and TRBJ1-2, with a weak D call TRBD1 (6 bases). CDR1 is DFQATT, CDR2 SNEGSKA, per germline (reference sequence). This CDR3 is 14 amino acids long. V lost 5 bases and J 6 bases, leaving 19 bases between the germline ends. The CDR3, as DNA: TGCAGTGCTTTGGGGGGCGGTCATGCTGATGGCTACACCTTC. It yields the protein CSALGGGHADGYTF.

This chain joins TRBV5-1 and TRBJ1-4, with 9 bases fitting TRBD1. This CDR3 spans 15 amino acids. Germline V gene sequence: CDR1 SGHRS, CDR2 YFSETQ. J was trimmed by 5 bases and V by 0 bases; bases with no gene match: 2. The CDR3 loop reads CASSLETGGNEKLFF. DNA of the CDR3: TGCGCCAGCAGCTTGGAAACAGGGGGCAATGAAAAACTGTTTTTT.

The chain has TRBV14 and TRBJ2-5; D perhaps matches TRBD2 (6 bases). Between the trimmed V and J ends, which lost 1 base and 7 bases, there was a span of 16 bases. This CDR3 region has 15 residues. The germline V gene encodes CDR1 SGHDN and CDR2 FVKESK. This CDR3 reads CASSQVFASEGTQYF. In DNA, the CDR3 is TGTGCCAGCAGCCAAGTTTTCGCTAGCGAGGGGACCCAGTACTTC.

The sample holds a few counts of this clonotype. This chain connects TRBV20-1 to TRBJ2-5; D might be TRBD1 (5 bases). The J call may be in error: the DNA end matches TRBJ2-7 better. Germline loops: CDR1 DFQATT, CDR2 SNEGSKA (reference sequence). CDR3 length: 12 residues. The DNA of the CDR3 is TGCAGTGCTAGAGCCCAGGGATACGAGCAGTACTTC. Protein: CSARAQGYEQYF.

This chain joins TRBV5-5 and TRBJ1-1; a possible D gene is TRBD1 (5 bases). Trimming shortened V by 4 bases and J by 1 base, and 17 bases separated the two germline ends. The CDR3 totals 16 residues. Germline assignment: CDR1 SGHKS and CDR2 YYEKEE (reference sequence). The DNA of the CDR3 is TGTGCCAGCAGCCCGTTTCCACCAGGGTCGAACACTGAAGCTTTCTTT. It translates to CASSPFPPGSNTEAFF.

The rearrangement uses TRBV20-1 and TRBJ1-1; D gene unclear. V lost 4 bases to trimming and J lost 4 bases, with 19 bases between them. Germline CDR1 reads DFQATT; CDR2 reads SNEGSKA (reference sequence). This CDR3 has 15 residues. The CDR3 sequence is CSATRLGSAFTEAFF. The CDR3, as DNA: TGCAGTGCTACCCGGCTAGGGTCCGCGTTCACTGAAGCTTTCTTT.

V is TRBV28 and J is TRBJ1-5; tentative D call: TRBD1 (6 bases). This CDR3 is built from 19 residues. In germline, CDR1 is MDHEN, CDR2 SYDVKM. V lost 4 bases, J lost 4 bases, and 26 bases lay in between. The chain's CDR3 is CASSSPRGSIFRSNQPQHF. CDR3 nucleotides: TGTGCCAGCAGTTCCCCCAGGGGCAGTATTTTCCGGTCAAATCAGCCCCAGCATTTT.

This clonotype was found a few times. The V call is TRBV7-9, the J call TRBJ2-1; D is ambiguous. The CDR3 sequence is 12 residues long. Germline-derived CDR1 and CDR2 are SEHNR and FQNEAQ (reference sequence). Trimming took off 1 base at V and 10 bases at J, with 8 bases between the two ends. The CDR3 DNA reads TGTGCCAGCAGCTTAGAAGAGAGGGAGCAGTTCTTC. Amino acids: CASSLEEREQFF.

J is TRBJ2-3 and V is TRBV6-5, with 12 bases that match TRBD2. V was pared by 2 bases and J by 2 bases, with 2 bases of the junction left unmatched. Germline V gene sequence: CDR1 MNHEY, CDR2 SVGAGI. CDR3 size: 16 residues. In nucleotides, the CDR3 is TGTGCCAGCAGTTACCTAGCGGGGGGGGACACAGATACGCAGTATTTT. Protein: CASSYLAGGDTDTQYF.

In its sample, this clonotype was seen a few times. This chain connects TRBV5-1 to TRBJ1-2; 9 bases are shared with TRBD1. The CDR3 extends over 14 amino acids. CDR1 is SGHRS and CDR2 is YFSETQ in the germline V gene. The junction had 10 bases not matched to a gene; V was cut back by 6 bases and J by 7 bases. This chain's CDR3 is CASTILNRGPGYTF. In DNA form, the CDR3 reads TGCGCCAGCACTATATTAAACAGGGGGCCTGGCTACACCTTC.

The V call is TRBV20-1, the J call TRBJ1-5, with TRBD1 as a possible D gene (5 bases). V lost 6 bases to trimming and J lost 6 bases, with 15 bases between them. Germline V gene sequence: CDR1 DFQATT, CDR2 SNEGSKA (reference sequence). CDR3 length: 13 residues. The CDR3 DNA reads as TGCAGTGCCACTGCAGGGAGCGGTCAGCCCCAGCATTTT. Its translation is CSATAGSGQPQHF.

For this clonotype: With a much larger clone just one base away, this may be a read error. This chain connects TRBV20-1 to TRBJ1-2, with D possibly being TRBD1 (5 bases). The germline V gene encodes CDR1 DFQATT and CDR2 SNEGSKA (reference sequence). The CDR3 spans 12 residues. The CDR3 bases are TGCACCACTGGTCCGGGGGGCTATGGCTACACCTTC. The encoded protein is CTTGPGGYGYTF.